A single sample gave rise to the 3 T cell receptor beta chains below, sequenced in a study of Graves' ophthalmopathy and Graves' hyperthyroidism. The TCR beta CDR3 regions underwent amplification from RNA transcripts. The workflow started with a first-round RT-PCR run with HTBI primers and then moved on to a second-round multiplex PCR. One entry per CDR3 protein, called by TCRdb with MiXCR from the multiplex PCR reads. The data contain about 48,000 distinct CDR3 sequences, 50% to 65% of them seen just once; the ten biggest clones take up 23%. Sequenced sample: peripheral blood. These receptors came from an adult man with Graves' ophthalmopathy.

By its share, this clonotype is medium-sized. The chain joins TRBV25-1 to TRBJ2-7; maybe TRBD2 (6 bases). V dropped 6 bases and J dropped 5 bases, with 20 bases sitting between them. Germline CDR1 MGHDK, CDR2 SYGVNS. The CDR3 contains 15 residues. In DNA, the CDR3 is TGTGCCAGCAGCCAGACTAGTGGGTCAGGCCACGAGCAGTACTTC. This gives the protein CASSQTSGSGHEQYF.

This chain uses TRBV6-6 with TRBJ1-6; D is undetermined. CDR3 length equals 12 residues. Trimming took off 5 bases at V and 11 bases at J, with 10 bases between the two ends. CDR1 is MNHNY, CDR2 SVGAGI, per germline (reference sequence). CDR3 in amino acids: CASSKLTAPLHF. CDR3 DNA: TGTGCCAGCAGTAAGCTTACGGCACCCCTCCACTTT.

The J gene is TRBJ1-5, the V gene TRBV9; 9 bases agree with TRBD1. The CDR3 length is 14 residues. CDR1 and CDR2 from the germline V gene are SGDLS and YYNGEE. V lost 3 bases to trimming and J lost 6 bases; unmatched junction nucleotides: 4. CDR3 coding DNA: TGTGCCAGCAGCGCAGGGACAGGGATTCAGCCCCAGCATTTT. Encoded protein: CASSAGTGIQPQHF. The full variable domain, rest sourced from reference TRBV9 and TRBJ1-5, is DSGVTQTPKHLITATGQRVTLRCSPRSGDLSVYWYQQSLDQGLQFLIQYYNGEERAKGNILERFSAQQFPDLHSELNLSSLELGDSALYFCASSAGTGIQPQHFGDGTRLSIL.